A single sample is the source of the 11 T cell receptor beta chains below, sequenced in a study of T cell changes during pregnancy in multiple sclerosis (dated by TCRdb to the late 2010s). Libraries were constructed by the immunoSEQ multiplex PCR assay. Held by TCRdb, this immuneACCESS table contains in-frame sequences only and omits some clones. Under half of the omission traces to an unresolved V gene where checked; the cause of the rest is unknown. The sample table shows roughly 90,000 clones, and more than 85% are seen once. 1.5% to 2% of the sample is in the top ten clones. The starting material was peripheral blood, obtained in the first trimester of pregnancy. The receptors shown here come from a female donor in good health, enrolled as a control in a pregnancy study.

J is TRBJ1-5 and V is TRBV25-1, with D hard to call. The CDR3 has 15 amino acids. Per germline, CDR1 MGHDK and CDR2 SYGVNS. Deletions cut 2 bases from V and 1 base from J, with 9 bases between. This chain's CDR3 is CASSEAGKSNQPQHF. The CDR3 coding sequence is TGTGCCAGCAGTGAAGCGGGGAAGAGCAATCAGCCCCAGCATTTT.

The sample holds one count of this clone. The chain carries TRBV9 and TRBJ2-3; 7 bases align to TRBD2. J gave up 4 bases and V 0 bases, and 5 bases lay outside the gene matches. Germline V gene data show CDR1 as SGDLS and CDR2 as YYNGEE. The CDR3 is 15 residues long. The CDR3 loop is CASSVEGLVPDTQYF. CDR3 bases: TGTGCCAGCAGCGTAGAAGGACTAGTCCCAGATACGCAGTATTTT.

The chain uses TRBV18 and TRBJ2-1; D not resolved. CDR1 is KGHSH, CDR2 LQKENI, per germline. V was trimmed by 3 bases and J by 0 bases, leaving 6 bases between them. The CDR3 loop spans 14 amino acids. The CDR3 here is CASSPGLSYNEQFF. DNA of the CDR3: TGTGCCAGCTCACCGGGCCTCTCCTACAATGAGCAGTTCTTC.

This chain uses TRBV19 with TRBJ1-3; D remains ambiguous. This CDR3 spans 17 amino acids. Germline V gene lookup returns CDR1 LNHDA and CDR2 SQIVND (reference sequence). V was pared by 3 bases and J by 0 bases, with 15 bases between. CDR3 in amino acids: CASSMERRLRSGNTIYF. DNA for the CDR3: TGTGCCAGTAGTATGGAGCGGAGGCTACGCTCTGGAAACACCATATATTTT.

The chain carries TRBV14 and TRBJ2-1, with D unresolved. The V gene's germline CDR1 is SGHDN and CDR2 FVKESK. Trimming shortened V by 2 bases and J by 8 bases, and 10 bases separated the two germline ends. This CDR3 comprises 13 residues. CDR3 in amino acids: CASSQFLLDEQFF. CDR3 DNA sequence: TGTGCCAGCAGCCAATTCCTACTGGATGAGCAGTTCTTC.

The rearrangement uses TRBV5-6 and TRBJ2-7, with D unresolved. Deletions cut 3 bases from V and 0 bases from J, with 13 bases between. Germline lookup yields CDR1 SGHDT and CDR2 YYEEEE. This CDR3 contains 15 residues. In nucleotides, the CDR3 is TGTGCCAGCAGCTCGGTGAAGTCCCCCTCCTACGAGCAGTACTTC. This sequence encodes CASSSVKSPSYEQYF.

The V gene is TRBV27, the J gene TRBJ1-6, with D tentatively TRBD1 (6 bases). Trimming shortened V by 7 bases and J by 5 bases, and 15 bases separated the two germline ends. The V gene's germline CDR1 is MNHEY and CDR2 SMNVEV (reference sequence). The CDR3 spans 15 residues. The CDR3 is CASKADAGDNSPLHF. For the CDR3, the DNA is TGTGCCAGCAAAGCGGACGCAGGGGATAATTCACCCCTCCACTTT.

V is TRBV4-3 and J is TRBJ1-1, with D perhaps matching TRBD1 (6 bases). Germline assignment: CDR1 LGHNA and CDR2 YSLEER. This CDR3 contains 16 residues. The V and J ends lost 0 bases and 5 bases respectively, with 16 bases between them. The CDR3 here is CASSQEDRGRGTEAFF. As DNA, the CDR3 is TGCGCCAGCAGCCAAGAAGATCGAGGGAGGGGGACTGAAGCTTTCTTT.

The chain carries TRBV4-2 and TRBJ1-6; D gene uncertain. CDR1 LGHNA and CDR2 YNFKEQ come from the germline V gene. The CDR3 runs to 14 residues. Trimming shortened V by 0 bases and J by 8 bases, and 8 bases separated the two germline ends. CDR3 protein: CASSQDGRDSPLHF. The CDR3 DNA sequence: TGTGCCAGCAGCCAAGACGGGCGGGATTCACCCCTCCACTTT.

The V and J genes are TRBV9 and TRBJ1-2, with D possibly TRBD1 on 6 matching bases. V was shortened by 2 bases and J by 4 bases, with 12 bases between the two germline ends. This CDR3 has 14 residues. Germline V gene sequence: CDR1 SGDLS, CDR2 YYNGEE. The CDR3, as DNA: TGTGCCAGCAGCGTTGGGGGGGGCAGCTATGGCTACACCTTC. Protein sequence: CASSVGGGSYGYTF.

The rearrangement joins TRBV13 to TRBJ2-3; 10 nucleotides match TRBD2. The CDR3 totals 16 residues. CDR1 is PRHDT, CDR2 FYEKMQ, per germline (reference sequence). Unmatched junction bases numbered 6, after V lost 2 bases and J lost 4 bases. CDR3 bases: TGTGCCAGCAGCTTAAAAGCGGGGGGGCCGCCAGATACGCAGTATTTT. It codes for CASSLKAGGPPDTQYF. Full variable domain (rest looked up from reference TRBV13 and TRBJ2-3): AAGVIQSPRHLIKEKRETATLKCYPIPRHDTVYWYQQGPGQDPQFLISFYEKMQSDKGSIPDRFSAQQFSDYHSELNMSSLELGDSALYFCASSLKAGGPPDTQYFGPGTRLTVL.